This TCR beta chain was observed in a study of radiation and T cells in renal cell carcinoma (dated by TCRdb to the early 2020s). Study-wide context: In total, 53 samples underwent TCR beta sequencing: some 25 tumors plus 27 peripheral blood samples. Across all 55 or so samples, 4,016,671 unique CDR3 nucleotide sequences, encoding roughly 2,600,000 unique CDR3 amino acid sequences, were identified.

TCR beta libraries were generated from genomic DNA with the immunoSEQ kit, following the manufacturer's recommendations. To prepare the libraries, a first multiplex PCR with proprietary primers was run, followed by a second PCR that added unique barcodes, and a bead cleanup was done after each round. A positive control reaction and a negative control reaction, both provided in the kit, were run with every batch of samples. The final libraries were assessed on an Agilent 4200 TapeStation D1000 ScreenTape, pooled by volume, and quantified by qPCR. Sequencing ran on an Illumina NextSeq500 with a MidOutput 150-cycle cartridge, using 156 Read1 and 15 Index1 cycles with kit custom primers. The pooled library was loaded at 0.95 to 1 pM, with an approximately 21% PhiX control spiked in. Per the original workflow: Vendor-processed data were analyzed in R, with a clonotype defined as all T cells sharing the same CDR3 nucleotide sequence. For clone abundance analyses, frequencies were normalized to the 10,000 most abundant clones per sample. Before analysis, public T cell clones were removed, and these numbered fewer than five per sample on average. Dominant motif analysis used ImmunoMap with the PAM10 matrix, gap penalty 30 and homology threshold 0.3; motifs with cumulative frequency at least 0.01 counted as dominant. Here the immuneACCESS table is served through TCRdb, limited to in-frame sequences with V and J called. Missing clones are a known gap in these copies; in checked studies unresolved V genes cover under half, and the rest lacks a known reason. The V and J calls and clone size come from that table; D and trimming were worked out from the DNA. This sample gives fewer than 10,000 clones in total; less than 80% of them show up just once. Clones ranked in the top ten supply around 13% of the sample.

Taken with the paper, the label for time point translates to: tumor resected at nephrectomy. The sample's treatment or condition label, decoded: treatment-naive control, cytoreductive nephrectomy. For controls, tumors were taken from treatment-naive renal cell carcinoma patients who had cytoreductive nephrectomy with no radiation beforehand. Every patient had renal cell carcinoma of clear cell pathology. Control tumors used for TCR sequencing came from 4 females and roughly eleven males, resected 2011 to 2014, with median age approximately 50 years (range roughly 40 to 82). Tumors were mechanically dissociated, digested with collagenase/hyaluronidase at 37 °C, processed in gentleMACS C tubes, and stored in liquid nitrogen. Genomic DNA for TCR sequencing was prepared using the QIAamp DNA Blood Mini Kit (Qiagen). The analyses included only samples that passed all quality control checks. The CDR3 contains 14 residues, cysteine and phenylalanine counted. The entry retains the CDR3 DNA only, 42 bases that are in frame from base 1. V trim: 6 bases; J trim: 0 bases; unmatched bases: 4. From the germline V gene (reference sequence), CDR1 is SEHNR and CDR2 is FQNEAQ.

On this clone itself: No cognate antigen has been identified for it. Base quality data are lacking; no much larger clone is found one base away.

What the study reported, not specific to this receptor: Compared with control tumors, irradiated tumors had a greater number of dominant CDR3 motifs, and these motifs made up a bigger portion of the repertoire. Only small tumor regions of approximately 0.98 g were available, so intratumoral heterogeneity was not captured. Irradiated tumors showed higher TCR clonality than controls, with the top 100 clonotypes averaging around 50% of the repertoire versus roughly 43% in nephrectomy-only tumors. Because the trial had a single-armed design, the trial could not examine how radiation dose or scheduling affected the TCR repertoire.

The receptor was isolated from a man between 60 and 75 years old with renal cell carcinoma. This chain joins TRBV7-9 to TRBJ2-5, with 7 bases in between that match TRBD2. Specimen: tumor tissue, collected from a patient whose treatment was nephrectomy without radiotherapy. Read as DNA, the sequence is TGTGCCAGCAGACCTAGCGGCCACCAAGAGACCCAGTACTTC. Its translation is CASRPSGHQETQYF.